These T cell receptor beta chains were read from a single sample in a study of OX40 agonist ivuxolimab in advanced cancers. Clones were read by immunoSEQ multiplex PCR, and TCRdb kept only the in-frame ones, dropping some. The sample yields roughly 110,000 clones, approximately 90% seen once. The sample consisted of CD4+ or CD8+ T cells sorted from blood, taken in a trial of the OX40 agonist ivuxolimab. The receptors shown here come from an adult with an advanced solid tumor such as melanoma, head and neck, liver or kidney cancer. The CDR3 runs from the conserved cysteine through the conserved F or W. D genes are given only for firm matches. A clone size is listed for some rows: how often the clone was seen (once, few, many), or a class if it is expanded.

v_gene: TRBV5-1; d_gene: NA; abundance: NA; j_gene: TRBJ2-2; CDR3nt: TGCGCCAGCAGCTTGCGAACAGCGAACACCGGGGAGCTGTTTTTT; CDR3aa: CASSLRTANTGELFF
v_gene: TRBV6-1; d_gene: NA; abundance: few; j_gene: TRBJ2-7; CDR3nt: TGTGCCAGCAGTGGTGATCCCCTCTACGAGCAGTACTTC; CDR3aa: CASSGDPLYEQYF
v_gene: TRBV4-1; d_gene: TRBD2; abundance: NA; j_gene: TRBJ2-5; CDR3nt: TGCGCCAGCAGTCGCTGGGAGGGTAGCGGGAGAGGGGACGAGACCCAGTACTTC; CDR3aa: CASSRWEGSGRGDETQYF
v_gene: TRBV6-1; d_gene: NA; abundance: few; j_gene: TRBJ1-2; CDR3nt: TGTGCCAGCAGTGAAGGGAACTGGGGAGGCTACACCTTC; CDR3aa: CASSEGNWGGYTF
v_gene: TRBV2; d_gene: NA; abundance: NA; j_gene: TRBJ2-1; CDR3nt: TGTGCCAGCCGCGTTGGAGGGGGCTCCCCCTACAATGAGCAGTTCTTC; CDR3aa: CASRVGGGSPYNEQFF
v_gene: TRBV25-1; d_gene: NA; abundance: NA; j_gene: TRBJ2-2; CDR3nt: TGTGCCAGCAGGGGGTTTTTCACCGGGGAGCTGTTTTTT; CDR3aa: CASRGFFTGELFF
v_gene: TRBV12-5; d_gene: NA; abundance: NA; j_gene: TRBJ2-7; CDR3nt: TGTGCTAGTGGTTTGGGCTACGAGCAGTACTTC; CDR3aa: CASGLGYEQYF
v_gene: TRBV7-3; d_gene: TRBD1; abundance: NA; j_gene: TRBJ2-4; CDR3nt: TGTGCCAGCAGCTCGCGACAGGGGGCGATTAGGTACTTC; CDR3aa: CASSSRQGAIRYF
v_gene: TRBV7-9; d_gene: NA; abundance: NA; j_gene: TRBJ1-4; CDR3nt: TGTGCCAGCAGCTTAGAGGGTGAAAAACTGTTTTTT; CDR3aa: CASSLEGEKLFF
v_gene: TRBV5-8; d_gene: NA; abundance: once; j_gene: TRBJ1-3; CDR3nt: TGTGCCAGCCCAACAGGGCGCTCTGGAAACACCATATATTTT; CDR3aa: CASPTGRSGNTIYF
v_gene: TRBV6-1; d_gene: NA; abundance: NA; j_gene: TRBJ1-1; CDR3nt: TGTGCCAGCAGTGAACTCTGGGACACTGAAGCTTTCTTT; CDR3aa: CASSELWDTEAFF
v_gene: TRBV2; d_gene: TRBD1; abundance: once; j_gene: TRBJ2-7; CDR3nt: TGTGCCAGCGATAGGGACAGGTCTCAATACGAGCAGTACTTC; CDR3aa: CASDRDRSQYEQYF
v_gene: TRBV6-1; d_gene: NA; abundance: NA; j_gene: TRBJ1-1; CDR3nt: TGTGCCAGCAGTGAATACGGGGGGACTGTGAACACTGAAGCTTTCTTT; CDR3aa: CASSEYGGTVNTEAFF
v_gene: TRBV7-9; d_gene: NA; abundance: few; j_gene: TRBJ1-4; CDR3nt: TGTGCCAGCAGCTTAGGGATCGTAGGTGAAAAACTGTTTTTT; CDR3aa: CASSLGIVGEKLFF
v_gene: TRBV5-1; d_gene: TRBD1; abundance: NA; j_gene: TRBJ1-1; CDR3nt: TGCGCCAGCAGCTCTACTCTTACAGGGGGGAACACTGAAGCTTTCTTT; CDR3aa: CASSSTLTGGNTEAFF
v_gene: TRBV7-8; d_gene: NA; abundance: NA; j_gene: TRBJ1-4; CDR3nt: TGTGCCAGCAGCTCTGACGGCTTTAATGAAAAACTGTTTTTT; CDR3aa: CASSSDGFNEKLFF
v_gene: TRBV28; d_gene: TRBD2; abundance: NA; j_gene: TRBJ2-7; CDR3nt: TGTGCCAGCAGTTTCCCGACCCGGGCGGGACTAGCGGCGACCTACGAGCAGTACTTC; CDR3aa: CASSFPTRAGLAATYEQYF
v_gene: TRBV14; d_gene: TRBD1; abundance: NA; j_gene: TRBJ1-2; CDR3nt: TGTGCCAGCAGCCCACTGTCAGGGGGAAACTATGGCTACACCTTC; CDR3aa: CASSPLSGGNYGYTF
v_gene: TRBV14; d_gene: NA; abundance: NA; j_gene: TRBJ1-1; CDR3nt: TGTGCCAGCAGCCAAGGGCTGGGCTGGGAACAGAAGAACACTGAAGCTTTCTTT; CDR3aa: CASSQGLGWEQKNTEAFF
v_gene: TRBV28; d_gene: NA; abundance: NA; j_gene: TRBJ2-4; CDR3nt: TGTGCCAGCAGTTTATCAGATCTACCAAACATTCAGTACTTC; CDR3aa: CASSLSDLPNIQYF
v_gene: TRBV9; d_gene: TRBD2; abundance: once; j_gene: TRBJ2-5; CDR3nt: TGTGCCAGCAGCGTAGAGCCGCATCTGGGGGAGCGGGAGCAAGAGACCCAGTACTTC; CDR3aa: CASSVEPHLGEREQETQYF
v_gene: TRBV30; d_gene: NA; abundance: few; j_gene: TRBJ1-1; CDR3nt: TGTGCCTGGGTCGAACAGTCTGAAGCTTTCTTT; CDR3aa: CAWVEQSEAFF
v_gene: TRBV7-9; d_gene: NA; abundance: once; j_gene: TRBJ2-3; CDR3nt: TGTGCCAGCAGGTTGGGGCCGGTAGCTAGCACAGATACGCAGTATTTT; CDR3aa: CASRLGPVASTDTQYF
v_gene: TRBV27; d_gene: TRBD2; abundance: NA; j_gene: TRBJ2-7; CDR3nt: TGTGCCAGCAGTTTAACGGGACTGGTTTCGGGGGGGCAGTACTTC; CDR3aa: CASSLTGLVSGGQYF
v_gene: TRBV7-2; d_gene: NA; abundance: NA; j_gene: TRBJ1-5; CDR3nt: TGTGCCAGCAGCTCCCTCTCCGGGTCCGGTAATCAGCCCCAGCATTTT; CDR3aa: CASSSLSGSGNQPQHF
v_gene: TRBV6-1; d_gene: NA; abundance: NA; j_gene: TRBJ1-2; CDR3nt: TGTGCCAGCAGTGAAGCGGGCGGCAACTGGGGCTACACCTTC; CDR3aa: CASSEAGGNWGYTF
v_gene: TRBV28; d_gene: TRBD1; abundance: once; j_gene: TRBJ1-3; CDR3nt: TGTGCCAGCAGTAACCCCGGGACAGGGCTCTCTGGAAACACCATATATTTT; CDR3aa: CASSNPGTGLSGNTIYF
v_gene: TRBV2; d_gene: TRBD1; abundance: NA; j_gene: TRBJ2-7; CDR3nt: TGTGCCAGCAGTCCTTTCCGGGACAGGGGATCCGAGCAGTACTTC; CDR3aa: CASSPFRDRGSEQYF
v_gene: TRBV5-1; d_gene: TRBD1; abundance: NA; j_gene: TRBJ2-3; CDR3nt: TGCGCCAGCAGCTTCGGGACAGGGGGAGACAGGCGGCAGAATACGCAGTATTTT; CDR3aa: CASSFGTGGDRRQNTQYF
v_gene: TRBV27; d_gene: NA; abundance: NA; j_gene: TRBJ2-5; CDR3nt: TGTGCCAGCAGTTTGGGGCAGGCAGGAGAGACCCAGTACTTC; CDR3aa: CASSLGQAGETQYF
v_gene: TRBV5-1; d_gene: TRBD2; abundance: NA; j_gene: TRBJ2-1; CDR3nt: TGCGCCAGCAGCTACTTAGCGGGAGGGCAGTTCTTC; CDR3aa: CASSYLAGGQFF